This is a list of T cell receptor beta chains from one sample in a study of CD8+ T cells in alopecia areata. The data were produced by immunoSEQ multiplex PCR, yet TCRdb's version contains in-frame clones alone and is incomplete. The sample consists of 150,000 or so clones, over 45% of them appearing once. Sequenced material: CD4+ T cells sorted from blood. These receptors all stem from a human donor with alopecia areata. Both conserved end residues are part of each CDR3. A D gene is named only where the DNA matches it firmly. Clone size is not always given. Where it is, it says once, few, many or a class for expanded clones.

CDR3 protein,CDR3 DNA,D gene,V gene,clone size,J gene
CASSLAGRSLNTEAFF,TGTGCCAGCAGCTTGGCGGGGCGATCTTTGAACACTGAAGCTTTCTTT,-,TRBV5-6,-,TRBJ1-1
CASSQDGRGMETQYF,TGTGCCAGCAGCCAAGATGGCCGGGGCATGGAGACCCAGTACTTC,-,TRBV4-2,-,TRBJ2-5
CASTWGTGGRNEQFF,TGTGCCAGCACCTGGGGGACAGGGGGAAGGAATGAGCAGTTCTTC,TRBD1,TRBV27,-,TRBJ2-1
CSVEDPGRGFETQYF,TGCAGCGTTGAAGATCCGGGCAGGGGATTTGAGACCCAGTACTTC,-,TRBV29-1,-,TRBJ2-5
CASSLLPNYGYTF,TGTGCCAGCAGCTTACTGCCTAACTATGGCTACACCTTC,-,TRBV7-9,few,TRBJ1-2
CASSYSFSGGVYEQYF,TGTGCCAGCAGTTACTCCTTCAGCGGAGGGGTGTACGAGCAGTACTTC,-,TRBV6-5,few,TRBJ2-7
CAWSVPDYGYTF,TGTGCCTGGAGTGTACCAGACTATGGCTACACCTTC,-,TRBV30,once,TRBJ1-2
CASGQQGGSEEQYF,TGCGCCAGCGGCCAACAGGGGGGGTCGGAAGAGCAGTACTTC,-,TRBV5-1,few,TRBJ2-7
CASSAPRGNEQFF,TGTGCCAGCAGCGCCCCAAGGGGGAATGAGCAGTTCTTC,-,TRBV11-1,-,TRBJ2-1
CASSFASSYNEQFF,TGTGCCAGCAGCTTTGCGAGTTCCTACAATGAGCAGTTCTTC,-,TRBV5-4,few,TRBJ2-1
CASSYRRGDTEAFF,TGTGCCAGCAGCTACCGACGGGGGGACACTGAAGCTTTCTTT,-,TRBV6-5,few,TRBJ1-1
CASSRRGTLDRETQYF,TGTGCCAGCAGCCGGCGGGGGACCTTAGATCGAGAGACCCAGTACTTC,TRBD2,TRBV5-6,-,TRBJ2-5
CSAQSRGETQYF,TGCAGCGCTCAGTCCAGGGGGGAGACCCAGTACTTC,TRBD1,TRBV29-1,few,TRBJ2-5
CSVAVAGGVTDTQYF,TGCAGCGTTGCGGTGGCGGGAGGGGTGACAGATACGCAGTATTTT,TRBD2,TRBV29-1,-,TRBJ2-3
CSVEGNYEQYF,TGCAGCGTTGAGGGGAACTACGAGCAGTACTTC,-,TRBV29-1,-,TRBJ2-7
CSVDLSGARDYGYTF,TGCAGCGTTGATTTATCGGGGGCACGGGACTATGGCTACACCTTC,-,TRBV29-1,-,TRBJ1-2
CSVVLAGGATGELFF,TGCAGCGTTGTCCTAGCGGGAGGTGCCACCGGGGAGCTGTTTTTT,TRBD2,TRBV29-1,few,TRBJ2-2
CASSSGSSYEQYF,TGTGCCAGCAGCTCGGGGAGCAGCTACGAGCAGTACTTC,-,TRBV7-9,-,TRBJ2-7
CASLPGDGRSNEQFF,TGTGCCAGCCTCCCTGGGGACGGCCGCTCCAATGAGCAGTTCTTC,-,TRBV27,-,TRBJ2-1
CASSLRGAGAHEQYF,TGTGCCAGCAGTTTACGGGGTGCGGGAGCCCACGAGCAGTACTTC,TRBD2,TRBV27,-,TRBJ2-7
CASSPPLQGYSYNEQFF,TGTGCCAGCAGCCCACCCCTCCAGGGATACTCCTACAATGAGCAGTTCTTC,-,TRBV28,-,TRBJ2-1
CSVEVGQVREAFF,TGCAGCGTTGAAGTTGGACAGGTCAGGGAAGCTTTCTTT,TRBD1,TRBV29-1,-,TRBJ1-1
CASSPHANYGYTF,TGTGCCAGTAGCCCCCACGCTAACTATGGCTACACCTTC,-,TRBV19,-,TRBJ1-2
CASSLPPTGRETQYF,TGTGCCAGCAGCTTGCCCCCGACAGGGCGAGAGACCCAGTACTTC,TRBD1,TRBV7-8,-,TRBJ2-5
CASRGTSGSYEQFF,TGTGCCAGCAGAGGGACTAGCGGGAGTTATGAGCAGTTCTTC,TRBD2,TRBV6-5,-,TRBJ2-1
CSVVGGMDGYTF,TGCAGCGTTGTCGGAGGGATGGACGGCTACACCTTC,-,TRBV29-1,-,TRBJ1-2
CASRVAGRVNEQYF,TGTGCCAGCAGGGTGGCCGGGAGGGTTAACGAGCAGTACTTC,TRBD2,TRBV7-9,-,TRBJ2-7
CASSLGPFRFF,TGTGCCAGCAGCTTGGGGCCCTTCCGGTTCTTC,-,TRBV5-6,-,TRBJ2-1
CATSVVDRGETQYF,TGTGCCACCAGCGTTGTGGACAGGGGAGAGACCCAGTACTTC,TRBD1,TRBV15,-,TRBJ2-5
CASSQQSQGLSPEAFF,TGCGCCAGCAGCCAGCAAAGCCAGGGGCTAAGCCCTGAAGCTTTCTTT,-,TRBV4-1,-,TRBJ1-1
CASSERDRVWGYGYTF,TGTGCCAGCAGTGAAAGGGACAGGGTTTGGGGCTATGGCTACACCTTC,TRBD1,TRBV2,-,TRBJ1-2
CASSGGTSPNVNEQFF,TGCGCCAGCAGCGGCGGGACTAGCCCGAACGTGAATGAGCAGTTCTTC,TRBD2,TRBV5-1,-,TRBJ2-1
CSAQSFMNTEAFF,TGCAGCGCACAGTCGTTTATGAACACTGAAGCTTTCTTT,-,TRBV29-1,-,TRBJ1-1
CASSLLGLGTEAFF,TGTGCCAGCTCACTTTTAGGACTCGGCACTGAAGCTTTCTTT,-,TRBV18,-,TRBJ1-1
CASSLDYQETQYF,TGCGCCAGCAGCCTGGACTACCAAGAGACCCAGTACTTC,-,TRBV4-3,few,TRBJ2-5
CASSLASEYNEQFF,TGCGCCAGCAGCTTGGCCTCAGAATACAATGAGCAGTTCTTC,-,TRBV5-1,-,TRBJ2-1
CAWSLTSPNQPQHF,TGTGCCTGGAGTCTGACAAGCCCCAATCAGCCCCAGCATTTT,-,TRBV30,-,TRBJ1-5
CASSSPGRQETQYF,TGTGCCAGCAGTTCTCCGGGACGACAAGAGACCCAGTACTTC,-,TRBV6-5,few,TRBJ2-5
CSVRGAGELFF,TGCAGCGTTAGAGGGGCCGGGGAGCTGTTTTTT,-,TRBV29-1,few,TRBJ2-2
CSVTGPPTDTQYF,TGCAGCGTTACGGGACCCCCCACAGATACGCAGTATTTT,-,TRBV29-1,few,TRBJ2-3
CASSPGTSGSSEQYF,TGTGCCAGCAGTCCCGGGACTAGCGGGAGCTCCGAGCAGTACTTC,TRBD2,TRBV7-3,many,TRBJ2-7
CASRPGQVPFEQYF,TGTGCCAGCAGACCGGGACAGGTTCCCTTCGAGCAGTACTTC,TRBD1,TRBV27,few,TRBJ2-7
CASSVKQGLAGRSSYNEQFF,TGTGCCAGCAGCGTAAAACAAGGACTAGCGGGAAGAAGCTCCTACAATGAGCAGTTCTTC,TRBD2,TRBV9,-,TRBJ2-1
CASSYSDPWVQPQHF,TGTGCCAGCAGTTACTCGGACCCATGGGTTCAGCCCCAGCATTTT,-,TRBV6-6,once,TRBJ1-5
CASSPDLGTDTQYF,TGTGCCAGCTCACCGGACCTAGGCACAGATACGCAGTATTTT,-,TRBV18,few,TRBJ2-3
CASNTPGSYSNQPQHF,TGTGCCAGTAACACCCCAGGGAGCTATAGCAATCAGCCCCAGCATTTT,-,TRBV19,-,TRBJ1-5